The rows below give T cell receptor beta chains drawn from one sample of a study of blood T cell repertoires in COVID-19. The assay was immunoSEQ multiplex PCR, and TCRdb's table has in-frame clones only and misses some. Of fewer than 700,000 clones detected, roughly 91% appear once; the ten largest clones hold about 8.2%. Sequencing was performed on peripheral blood. These receptor sequences come from a woman aged 45 to 65 with COVID-19, enrolled during active disease. The CDR3 runs from the conserved cysteine through the conserved F or W. Fields, in order: clone size, J gene, D gene, V gene, CDR3 DNA, CDR3 protein. The D gene is left open where the match is weak. Clone size is stated in some rows and not others, as once, few, many or a class when expanded.

NA	TRBJ2-7	NA	TRBV2	TGTGCCAGCAGTCCCCGTTGGGGGGACTCGGGGGAGCAGTACTTC	CASSPRWGDSGEQYF
NA	TRBJ1-6	NA	TRBV5-4	TGTGCCAGCAGACCGGATGGGGGCCAGAATTCACCCCTCCACTTT	CASRPDGGQNSPLHF
NA	TRBJ2-2	TRBD2	TRBV9	TGTGCCAGCAGCGTAGAAGGCGGGGGGGACACCGGGGAGCTGTTTTTT	CASSVEGGGDTGELFF
NA	TRBJ2-3	TRBD1	TRBV27	TGTGCCAGCAGTTCCGGGACAGGGGGCACAGATACGCAGTATTTT	CASSSGTGGTDTQYF
NA	TRBJ1-2	TRBD1	TRBV6-5	TGTGCCAGCCCCTCTAGGGGGACAGGAATTACTGGCTACACCTTC	CASPSRGTGITGYTF
NA	TRBJ2-1	NA	TRBV7-8	TGTGCCAGCAGCCGAGCGGTGCGGGGAACTAACAATGAGCAGTTCTTC	CASSRAVRGTNNEQFF
NA	TRBJ1-4	NA	TRBV28	TGTGCCAGCAGGGGAATCGGACAACCTGAAAAACTGTTTTTT	CASRGIGQPEKLFF
NA	TRBJ1-4	NA	TRBV5-1	TGCGCCAGCAGCTTGGGGGGGGGCCCAAGGTCTAATGAAAAACTGTTTTTT	CASSLGGGPRSNEKLFF
NA	TRBJ2-7	TRBD1	TRBV6-1	TGTGCCAGCAGTGAAGTTACCGGGACAGGGGTCGGGCAGTACTTC	CASSEVTGTGVGQYF
NA	TRBJ2-7	TRBD2	TRBV7-2	TGTGCCAGCAGCTTACGTCTGGGACTAGAAGACTTC	CASSLRLGLEDF
NA	TRBJ2-1	TRBD2	TRBV27	TGTGCCAGCAGTCTTGGGCTAGGACTAGCGGGGGGTTTATACAATGAGCAGTTCTTC	CASSLGLGLAGGLYNEQFF
NA	TRBJ2-7	NA	TRBV7-2	TGTGCCAGCAGCTCGAATGGGGGCCCTGGGGGGCAGTACTTC	CASSSNGGPGGQYF
NA	TRBJ2-5	NA	TRBV4-1	TGCGCCAGCAGCTTACACCGGGGGACCCAAGAGACCCAGTACTTC	CASSLHRGTQETQYF
NA	TRBJ2-7	NA	TRBV7-9	TGTGCCAGCAGCCCCGGATCAGGGTCCTACGAGCAGTACTTC	CASSPGSGSYEQYF
NA	TRBJ2-7	NA	TRBV5-1	TGCGCCAGCAGCTTGGGACAGGTTGACTACGAGCAGTACTTC	CASSLGQVDYEQYF
NA	TRBJ2-7	TRBD2	TRBV19	TGTGCCAGTAGTCCGGGAGGGCTCGACGAGCAGTACTTC	CASSPGGLDEQYF
NA	TRBJ2-7	NA	TRBV6-5	TGTGCCTCGGGACACATACTCTACGAGCAGTACTTC	CASGHILYEQYF
NA	TRBJ1-2	TRBD1	TRBV5-1	TGCGCCAGCAGCCCGGACAGGGATGGCTACACCTTC	CASSPDRDGYTF
NA	TRBJ1-5	TRBD1	TRBV4-1	TGCGCCAGCAGCCAAGCCTGGAGGGGGCGAACGCCCCAGCATTTT	CASSQAWRGRTPQHF
NA	TRBJ2-7	TRBD2	TRBV9	TGTGCCAGCAGCGCGAGATGGAGAGCGGGGGGGCCTGACGAGCAGTACTTC	CASSARWRAGGPDEQYF
NA	TRBJ2-1	NA	TRBV12-3/TRBV12-4	TGTGCCAGCAGTTTAATGGGGGCGAATGAGCAGTTCTTC	CASSLMGANEQFF
NA	TRBJ2-7	NA	TRBV3-1/TRBV3-2	TGTGCCAGCAGCCAAGGACAGGAGTTCGAGTACTTC	CASSQGQEFEYF
NA	TRBJ1-5	NA	TRBV12-5	TGTGCTAGTGCCCCCGCGGGAATGGGCAATCAGCCCCAGCATTTT	CASAPAGMGNQPQHF
few	TRBJ1-2	TRBD1	TRBV5-4	TGTGCCAGCAGCCCCGGGACAGGGGGAGGTGGCTACACCTTC	CASSPGTGGGGYTF
NA	TRBJ1-1	NA	TRBV7-3	TGTGCCAGCAACTCGAGGTTCCTTAAAACTGAAGCTTTCTTT	CASNSRFLKTEAFF
NA	TRBJ1-3	NA	TRBV13	TGTGCCAGCAGCCACGGGGTGGGCTCTGGAAACACCATATATTTT	CASSHGVGSGNTIYF
NA	TRBJ2-3	NA	TRBV5-8	TGTGCCAGCAGCTTAAAAATCCTCACAGATACGCAGTATTTT	CASSLKILTDTQYF
NA	TRBJ1-4	TRBD1	TRBV4-1	TGCGCCAGCAGCCGACCTGACAGGGGTAAGGACGAAAAACTGTTTTTT	CASSRPDRGKDEKLFF
NA	TRBJ1-5	TRBD1	TRBV15	TGTGCCACCAGCAGAGATCAAACAGGGGCTCAGCCCCAGCATTTT	CATSRDQTGAQPQHF
NA	TRBJ2-2	NA	TRBV27	TGTGCCAGCAAAAGGGGGTGGGCCGGGGAGCTGTTTTTT	CASKRGWAGELFF
NA	TRBJ1-3	NA	TRBV28	TGTGCCAGCAGTTTATCTATAGATACTGGAAACACCATATATTTT	CASSLSIDTGNTIYF
NA	TRBJ2-7	NA	TRBV5-1	TGCGCCAGCAGCTTGGACAGGGACTCCTACGAGCAGTACTTC	CASSLDRDSYEQYF
once	TRBJ1-5	NA	TRBV18	TGTGCCAGCTCACCACTGGCAGGGCGGGACCAGCCCCAGCATTTT	CASSPLAGRDQPQHF
NA	TRBJ2-4	NA	TRBV25-1	TGTGCCAGCAGTGGAGAAGAGGCGGGGGCCAAAAACATTCAGTACTTC	CASSGEEAGAKNIQYF
NA	TRBJ1-5	NA	TRBV28	TGTGCCAGCAGCAAACAGGGATGGGGTCAGCCCCAGCATTTT	CASSKQGWGQPQHF
NA	TRBJ1-1	NA	TRBV28	TGTGCCAGCAGTTTCGGGGGTATGAACACTGAAGCTTTCTTT	CASSFGGMNTEAFF
few	TRBJ1-4	NA	TRBV11-2	TGTGCCAGCAGCGCCTTGGACAGAAGAAATGAAAAACTGTTTTTT	CASSALDRRNEKLFF
NA	TRBJ1-2	NA	TRBV12-2	TGTGCAAGTCCCCGCAGGACAGGGTGGGACTATGGCTACACCTTC	CASPRRTGWDYGYTF
once	TRBJ2-2	NA	TRBV11-3	TGTGCCAGCAGCCCGTTTTTCGCAGCGAACACCGGGGAGCTGTTTTTT	CASSPFFAANTGELFF
NA	TRBJ1-5	TRBD1	TRBV28	TGTGCCAGCGGTGGGACAGGCAATCAGCCCCAGCATTTT	CASGGTGNQPQHF
NA	TRBJ2-2	NA	TRBV9	TGTGCCAGCAGCGTAGGTCAGGGCAGGACCGGGGAGCTGTTTTTT	CASSVGQGRTGELFF
once	TRBJ1-6	NA	TRBV3-1/TRBV3-2	TGTGCCAGCAGCCAAGTGGGGGGAGGGGGAGCCAATTCACCCCTCCACTTT	CASSQVGGGGANSPLHF
NA	TRBJ2-3	NA	TRBV6-6	TGTGCCAGCAGTTACTCAGGGGGTCGGCCGGATACGCAGTATTTT	CASSYSGGRPDTQYF
NA	TRBJ2-1	NA	TRBV7-2	TGTGCCAGCAGCCCCTCCTCAGGCTCCTACAATGAGCAGTTCTTC	CASSPSSGSYNEQFF
NA	TRBJ1-5	TRBD1	TRBV7-2	TGTGCCAGCAGCCCCGGGTTCGCGGACAGGGTTTCGCCCCAGCATTTT	CASSPGFADRVSPQHF
NA	TRBJ2-3	TRBD1	TRBV19	TGTGCCACCCAGGACAGGGCGAGGACAGATACGCAGTATTTT	CATQDRARTDTQYF
NA	TRBJ1-6	TRBD1	TRBV2	TGTGCCAGCAGTTTATTAACAGGGGAGAATTCACCCCTCCACTTT	CASSLLTGENSPLHF
NA	TRBJ2-7	TRBD1	TRBV6-5	TGTGCCAGCACACCGGGACAGGGGTACGAGCAGTACTTC	CASTPGQGYEQYF
NA	TRBJ1-2	NA	TRBV27	TGTGCCAGCAGTTTTTTCGGTTACTATGGCTACACCTTC	CASSFFGYYGYTF
NA	TRBJ2-7	NA	TRBV18	TGTGCCAGCTCACCTCCTGGTGGAGTTGCCTACGAGCAGTACTTC	CASSPPGGVAYEQYF
NA	TRBJ1-2	TRBD1	TRBV4-2	TGTGCCAGCAGCCAAGAAGGCCCCGGGACAGACTATGGCTACACCTTC	CASSQEGPGTDYGYTF
NA	TRBJ2-3	NA	TRBV5-1	TGCGCCAGCGCCCCAGGGGACACAGATACGCAGTATTTT	CASAPGDTDTQYF